Listed below are T cell receptor beta chains from one sample, sequenced in a study of cytomegalovirus exposure and HLA in healthy donors. TCRdb keeps only in-frame clones here, not all; method: immunoSEQ multiplex PCR. The sample has 150,000 to 200,000 clones, about 64% seen once; the top ten hold over 1.2%. The sample was PBMCs. These receptors were obtained from a man aged 50 or older in good health and CMV-seronegative. Both conserved end residues are part of each CDR3. The order of the fields is V gene, CDR3 protein.

v_gene: TRBV7-3; CDR3aa: CASSSRDRGDNEKLFF
v_gene: TRBV2; CDR3aa: CASSEDTHSNQPQHF
v_gene: TRBV6-1; CDR3aa: CASSVGQGQGQPQHF
v_gene: TRBV5-1; CDR3aa: CASKAWDTITYNEQFF
v_gene: TRBV5-6; CDR3aa: CASSFDGQNYGYTF
v_gene: TRBV6-1; CDR3aa: CASRRSGRDEKLFF
v_gene: TRBV10-1; CDR3aa: CASSEEKCHCREKLFF
v_gene: TRBV4-1; CDR3aa: CASSHALGTSGGKQSYNEQFF
v_gene: TRBV7-8; CDR3aa: CASTAGTGGSTPQHF
v_gene: TRBV7-9; CDR3aa: CASSLEPGQGEEQPQHF
v_gene: TRBV28; CDR3aa: CASSLLTVSEAFF
v_gene: TRBV6-5; CDR3aa: CASKRGYTEAFF
v_gene: TRBV15; CDR3aa: CATVQSGGAVDTQYF
v_gene: TRBV4-3; CDR3aa: CASSQDQGVGNQPQHF
v_gene: TRBV18; CDR3aa: CASSLGRNEKLFF
v_gene: TRBV5-1; CDR3aa: CASRGGLAGKQETQYF
v_gene: TRBV5-1; CDR3aa: CASSLTGGRETQYF
v_gene: TRBV6-5; CDR3aa: CASSYTFQGTNNEQFF
v_gene: TRBV13; CDR3aa: CASSRGTEDYGYTF
v_gene: TRBV19; CDR3aa: CASSPQRDRGPKNIQYF
v_gene: TRBV6-5; CDR3aa: CASSSPGTGNEKLFF
v_gene: TRBV12-5; CDR3aa: CASGLVNTQETQYF
v_gene: TRBV6-5; CDR3aa: CASSYRDSPNYGYTF
v_gene: TRBV5-1; CDR3aa: CASSAAGTGVGYTF
v_gene: TRBV4-1; CDR3aa: CASSQGDRGSETQYF